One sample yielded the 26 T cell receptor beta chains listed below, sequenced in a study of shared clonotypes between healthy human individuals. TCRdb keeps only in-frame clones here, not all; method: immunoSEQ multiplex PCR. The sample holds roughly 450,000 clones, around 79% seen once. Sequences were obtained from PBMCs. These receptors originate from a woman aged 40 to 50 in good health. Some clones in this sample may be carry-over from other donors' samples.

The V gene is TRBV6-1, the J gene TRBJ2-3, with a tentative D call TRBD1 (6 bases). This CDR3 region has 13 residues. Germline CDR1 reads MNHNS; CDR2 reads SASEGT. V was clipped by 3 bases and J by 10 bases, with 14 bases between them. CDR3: CASSDRQAQSQYF. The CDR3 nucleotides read TGTGCCAGCAGTGACCGACAGGCTCAATCGCAGTATTTT.

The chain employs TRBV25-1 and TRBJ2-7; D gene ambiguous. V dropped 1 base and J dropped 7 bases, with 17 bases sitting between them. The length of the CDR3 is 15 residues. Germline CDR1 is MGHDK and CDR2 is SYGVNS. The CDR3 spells CASSESLPRPEEQYF. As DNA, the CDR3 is TGTGCCAGCAGTGAATCGTTGCCGCGGCCTGAAGAGCAGTACTTC.

The CDR3 here is CASSLPGQVYGYTF. The CDR3 coding sequence is TGTGCCAGCAGCTTGCCGGGACAGGTCTATGGCTACACCTTC. The chain carries TRBV7-2 and TRBJ1-2; 8 nucleotides match TRBD1. Losses at the gene ends were 3 bases for V and 4 bases for J; bases not matched to a gene: 4. CDR1 is SGHTA, CDR2 FQGNSA, per germline. This CDR3 spans 14 amino acids.

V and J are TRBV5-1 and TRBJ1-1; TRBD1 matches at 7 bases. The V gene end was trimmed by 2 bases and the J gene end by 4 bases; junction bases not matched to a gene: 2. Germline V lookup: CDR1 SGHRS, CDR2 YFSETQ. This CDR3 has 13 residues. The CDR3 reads CASSFRGTTEAFF. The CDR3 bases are TGCGCCAGCAGCTTCAGGGGGACCACTGAAGCTTTCTTT.

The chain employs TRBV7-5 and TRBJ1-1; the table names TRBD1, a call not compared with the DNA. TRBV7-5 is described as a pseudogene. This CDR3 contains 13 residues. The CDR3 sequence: CASSRGQGAEAFF. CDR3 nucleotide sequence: TGTGCCAGCAGCCGTGGACAGGGGGCTGAAGCTTTCTTT.

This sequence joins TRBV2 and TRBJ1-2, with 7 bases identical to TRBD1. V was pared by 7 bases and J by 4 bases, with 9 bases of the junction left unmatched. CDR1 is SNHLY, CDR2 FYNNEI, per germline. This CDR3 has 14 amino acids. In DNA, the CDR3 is TGTGCCAGCATCTGGGAGGGGGCGAGCTATGGCTACACCTTC. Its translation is CASIWEGASYGYTF.

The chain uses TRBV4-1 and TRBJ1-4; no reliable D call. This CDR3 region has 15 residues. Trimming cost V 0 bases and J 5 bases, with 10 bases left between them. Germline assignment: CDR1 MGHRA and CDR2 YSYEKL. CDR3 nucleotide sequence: TGCGCCAGCAGCCAAGAGGAACGGAGAAATGAAAAACTGTTTTTT. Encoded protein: CASSQEERRNEKLFF.

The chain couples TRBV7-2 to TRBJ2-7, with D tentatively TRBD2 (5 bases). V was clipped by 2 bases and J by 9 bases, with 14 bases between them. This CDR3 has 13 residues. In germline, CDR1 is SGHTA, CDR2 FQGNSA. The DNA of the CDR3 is TGTGCCAGCAGCTTATCCCAAGCGGAAGCGCAGTACTTC. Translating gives CASSLSQAEAQYF.

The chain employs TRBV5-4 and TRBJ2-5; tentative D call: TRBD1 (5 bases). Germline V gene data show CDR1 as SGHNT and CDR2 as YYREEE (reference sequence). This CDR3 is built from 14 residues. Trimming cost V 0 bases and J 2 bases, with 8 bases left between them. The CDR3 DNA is TGTGCCAGCAGCTTGGGACAGCAACAAGAGACCCAGTACTTC. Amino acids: CASSLGQQQETQYF.

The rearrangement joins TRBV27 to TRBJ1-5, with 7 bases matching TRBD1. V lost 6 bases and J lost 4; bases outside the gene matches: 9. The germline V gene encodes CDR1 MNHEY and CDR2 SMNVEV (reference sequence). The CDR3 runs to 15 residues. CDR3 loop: CASRSRTGYNQPQHF. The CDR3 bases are TGTGCCAGCAGATCAAGGACAGGTTATAATCAGCCCCAGCATTTT.

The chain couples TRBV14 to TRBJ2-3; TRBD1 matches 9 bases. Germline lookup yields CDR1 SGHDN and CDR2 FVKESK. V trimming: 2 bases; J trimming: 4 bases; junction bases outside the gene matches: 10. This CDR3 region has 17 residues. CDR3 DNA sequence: TGTGCCAGCAGCCAACCCGGGACAGGGAGGATAGCAGATACGCAGTATTTT. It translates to CASSQPGTGRIADTQYF.

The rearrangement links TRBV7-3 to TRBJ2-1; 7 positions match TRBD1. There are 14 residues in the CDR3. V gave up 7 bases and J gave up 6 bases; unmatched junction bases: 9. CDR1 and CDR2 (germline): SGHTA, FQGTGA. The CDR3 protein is CASTSDRAGNEQFF. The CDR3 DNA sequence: TGTGCCAGCACCTCCGACAGGGCTGGCAATGAGCAGTTCTTC.

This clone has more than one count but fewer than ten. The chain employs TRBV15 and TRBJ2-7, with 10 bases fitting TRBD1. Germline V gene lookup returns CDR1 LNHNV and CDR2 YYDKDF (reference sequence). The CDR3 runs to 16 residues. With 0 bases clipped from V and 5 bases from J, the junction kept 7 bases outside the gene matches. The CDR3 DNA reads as TGTGCCACCAGCAGAGAGGGGGGGACAGGGGCAGACGAGCAGTACTTC. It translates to CATSREGGTGADEQYF.

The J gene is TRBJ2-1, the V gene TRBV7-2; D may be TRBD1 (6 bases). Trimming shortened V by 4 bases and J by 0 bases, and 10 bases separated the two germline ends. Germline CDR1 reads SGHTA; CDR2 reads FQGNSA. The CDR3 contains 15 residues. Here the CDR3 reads CASSSTGSSYNEQFF. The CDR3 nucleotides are TGTGCCAGCAGCTCAACAGGGAGCTCCTACAATGAGCAGTTCTTC. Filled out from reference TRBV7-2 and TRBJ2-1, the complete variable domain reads GAGVSQSPSNKVTEKGKDVELRCDPISGHTALYWYRQSLGQGLEFLIYFQGNSAPDKSGLPSDRFSAERTGGSVSTLTIQRTQQEDSAVYLCASSSTGSSYNEQFFGPGTRLTVL.

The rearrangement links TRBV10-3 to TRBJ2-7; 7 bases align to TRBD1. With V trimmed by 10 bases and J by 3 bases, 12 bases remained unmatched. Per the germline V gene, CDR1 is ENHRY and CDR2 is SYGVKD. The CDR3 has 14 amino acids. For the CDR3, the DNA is TGTGCCACCAGAAGGGGGACAGACAGCTACGAGCAGTACTTC. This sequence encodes CATRRGTDSYEQYF.

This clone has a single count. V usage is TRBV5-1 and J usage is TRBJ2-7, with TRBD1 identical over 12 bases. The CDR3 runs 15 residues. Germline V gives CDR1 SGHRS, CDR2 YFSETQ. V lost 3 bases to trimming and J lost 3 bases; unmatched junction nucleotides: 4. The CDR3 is CASSWGTGGGYEQYF. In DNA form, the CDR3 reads TGCGCCAGCAGCTGGGGGACAGGGGGCGGCTACGAGCAGTACTTC.

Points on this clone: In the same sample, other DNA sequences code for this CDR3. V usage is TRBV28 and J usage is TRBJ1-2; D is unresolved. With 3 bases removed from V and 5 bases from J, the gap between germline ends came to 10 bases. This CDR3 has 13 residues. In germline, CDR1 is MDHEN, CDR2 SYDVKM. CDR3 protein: CASSLGGRYGYTF. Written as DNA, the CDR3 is TGTGCCAGCAGTTTGGGTGGCAGATATGGCTACACCTTC.

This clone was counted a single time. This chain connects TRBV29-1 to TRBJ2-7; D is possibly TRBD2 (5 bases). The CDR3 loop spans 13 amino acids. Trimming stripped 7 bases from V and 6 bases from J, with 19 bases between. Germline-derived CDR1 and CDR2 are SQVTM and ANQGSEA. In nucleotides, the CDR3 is TGCAGCGCCCATTTTACACTAGGCGCCGAGCAGTACTTC. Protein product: CSAHFTLGAEQYF.

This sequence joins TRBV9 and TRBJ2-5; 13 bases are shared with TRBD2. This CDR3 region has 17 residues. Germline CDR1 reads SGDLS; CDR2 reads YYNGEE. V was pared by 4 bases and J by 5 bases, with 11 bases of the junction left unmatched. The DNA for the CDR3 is TGTGCCAGCAGCACCTCTGGGGGACTAGCGGGAACGGAGACCCAGTACTTC. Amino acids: CASSTSGGLAGTETQYF.

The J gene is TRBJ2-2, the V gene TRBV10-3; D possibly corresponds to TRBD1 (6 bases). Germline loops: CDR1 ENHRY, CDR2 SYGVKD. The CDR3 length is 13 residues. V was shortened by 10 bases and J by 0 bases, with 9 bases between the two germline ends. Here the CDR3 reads CASHRANTGELFF. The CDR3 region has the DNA TGTGCCAGCCACAGGGCGAACACCGGGGAGCTGTTTTTT.

CDR3 residues: CASSLRPQSSGANVLTF. The CDR3 nucleotides are TGTGCCAGCAGCTTAAGGCCGCAAAGCTCTGGGGCCAACGTCCTGACTTTC. V usage is TRBV7-8 and J usage is TRBJ2-6, with D unresolved. In germline, CDR1 is SGHVS, CDR2 FQNEAQ. Trimming shortened V by 2 bases and J by 0 bases, and 11 bases separated the two germline ends. The CDR3 runs to 17 residues. The whole variable domain, remainder taken from reference TRBV7-8 and TRBJ2-6, is GAGVSQSPRYKVAKRGQDVALRCDPISGHVSLFWYQQALGQGPEFLTYFQNEAQLDKSGLPSDRFFAERPEGSVSTLKIQRTQQEDSAVYLCASSLRPQSSGANVLTFGAGSRLTVL.

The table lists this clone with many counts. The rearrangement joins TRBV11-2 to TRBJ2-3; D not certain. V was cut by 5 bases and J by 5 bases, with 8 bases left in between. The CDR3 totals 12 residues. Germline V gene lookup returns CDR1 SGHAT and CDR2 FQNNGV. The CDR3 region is CASSTRQDTQYF. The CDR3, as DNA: TGTGCCAGCAGCACCCGTCAAGATACGCAGTATTTT.

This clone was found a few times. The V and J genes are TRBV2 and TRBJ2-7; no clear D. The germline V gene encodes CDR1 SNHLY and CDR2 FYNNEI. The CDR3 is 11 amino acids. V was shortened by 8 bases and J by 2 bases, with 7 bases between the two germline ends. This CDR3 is CASRQPYEQYF. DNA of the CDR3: TGTGCCAGCCGCCAGCCCTACGAGCAGTACTTC.

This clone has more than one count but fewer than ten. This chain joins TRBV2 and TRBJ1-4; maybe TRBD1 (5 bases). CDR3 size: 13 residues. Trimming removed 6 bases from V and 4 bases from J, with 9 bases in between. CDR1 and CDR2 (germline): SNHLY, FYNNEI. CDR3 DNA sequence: TGTGCCAGCAGGAAGGGGTTTAATGAAAAACTGTTTTTT. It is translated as CASRKGFNEKLFF.

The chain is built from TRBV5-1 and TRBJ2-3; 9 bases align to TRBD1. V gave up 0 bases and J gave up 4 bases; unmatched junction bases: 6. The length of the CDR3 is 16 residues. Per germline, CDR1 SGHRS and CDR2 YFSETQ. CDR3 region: CASSLGGQGLADTQYF. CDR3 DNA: TGCGCCAGCAGCTTGGGTGGACAGGGGTTAGCAGATACGCAGTATTTT.

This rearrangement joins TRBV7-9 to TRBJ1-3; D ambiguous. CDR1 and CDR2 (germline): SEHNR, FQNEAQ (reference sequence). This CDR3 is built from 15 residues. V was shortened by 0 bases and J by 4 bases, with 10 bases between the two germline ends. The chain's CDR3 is CASSLAAVSGNTIYF. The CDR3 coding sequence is TGTGCCAGCAGCTTAGCTGCAGTATCCGGAAACACCATATATTTT.